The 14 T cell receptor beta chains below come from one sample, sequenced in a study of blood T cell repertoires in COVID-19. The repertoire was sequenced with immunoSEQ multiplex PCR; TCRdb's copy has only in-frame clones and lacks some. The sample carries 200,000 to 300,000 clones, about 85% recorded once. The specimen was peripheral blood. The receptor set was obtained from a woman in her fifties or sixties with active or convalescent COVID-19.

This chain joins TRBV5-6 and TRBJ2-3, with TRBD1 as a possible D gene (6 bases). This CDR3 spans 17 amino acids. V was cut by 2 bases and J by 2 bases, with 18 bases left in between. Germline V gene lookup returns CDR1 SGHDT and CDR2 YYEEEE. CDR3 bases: TGTGCCAGCAGCTTCTGGGGTTGGGACACAAACACAGATACGCAGTATTTT. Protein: CASSFWGWDTNTDTQYF. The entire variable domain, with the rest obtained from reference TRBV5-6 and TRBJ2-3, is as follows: DAGVTQSPTHLIKTRGQQVTLRCSPKSGHDTVSWYQQALGQGPQFIFQYYEEEERQRGNFPDRFSGHQFPNYSSELNVNALLLGDSALYLCASSFWGWDTNTDTQYFGPGTRLTVL.

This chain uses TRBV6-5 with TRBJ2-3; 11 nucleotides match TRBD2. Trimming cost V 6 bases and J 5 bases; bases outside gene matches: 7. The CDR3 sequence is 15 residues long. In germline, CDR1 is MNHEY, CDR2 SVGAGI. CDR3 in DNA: TGTGCCAGCAGCTTGACTAGCGGGGCAGTAGATACGCAGTATTTT. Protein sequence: CASSLTSGAVDTQYF.

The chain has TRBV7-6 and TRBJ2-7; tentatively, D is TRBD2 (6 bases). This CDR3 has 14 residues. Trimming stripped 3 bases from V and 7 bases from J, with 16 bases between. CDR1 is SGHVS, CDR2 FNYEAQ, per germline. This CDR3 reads CASSLGGGLDEQYF. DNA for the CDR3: TGTGCCAGCAGCTTGGGGGGTGGGTTGGATGAGCAGTACTTC.

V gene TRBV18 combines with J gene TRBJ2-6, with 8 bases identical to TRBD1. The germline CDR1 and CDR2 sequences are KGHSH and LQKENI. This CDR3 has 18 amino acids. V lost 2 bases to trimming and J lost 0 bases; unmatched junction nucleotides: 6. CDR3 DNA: TGTGCCAGCTCACCAAGGACAGGGCCAAGCTCTGGGGCCAACGTCCTGACTTTC. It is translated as CASSPRTGPSSGANVLTF.

Here the CDR3 reads CASSEQRGDTEAFF. CDR3 nucleotides: TGTGCCAGCAGCGAGCAAAGGGGTGACACTGAAGCTTTCTTT. The V call is TRBV9, the J call TRBJ1-1, with D perhaps TRBD1 (5 bases). Germline CDR1 reads SGDLS; CDR2 reads YYNGEE. The CDR3 has 14 residues. The ends were cut back, 3 bases at V and 3 bases at J, with 12 bases in the middle.

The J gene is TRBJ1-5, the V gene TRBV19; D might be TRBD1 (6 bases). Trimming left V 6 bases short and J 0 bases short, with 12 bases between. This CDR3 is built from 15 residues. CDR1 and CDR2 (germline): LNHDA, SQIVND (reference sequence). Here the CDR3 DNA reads TGTGCCAGTAGAGGACAGTTGAATAGCAATCAGCCCCAGCATTTT. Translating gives CASRGQLNSNQPQHF.

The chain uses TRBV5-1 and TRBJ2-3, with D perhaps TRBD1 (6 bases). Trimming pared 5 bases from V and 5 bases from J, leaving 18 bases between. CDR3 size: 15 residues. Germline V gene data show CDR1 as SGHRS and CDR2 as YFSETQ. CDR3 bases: TGCGCCAGCAGTCTCGGACAGCCCTCGGGAGATACGCAGTATTTT. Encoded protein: CASSLGQPSGDTQYF.

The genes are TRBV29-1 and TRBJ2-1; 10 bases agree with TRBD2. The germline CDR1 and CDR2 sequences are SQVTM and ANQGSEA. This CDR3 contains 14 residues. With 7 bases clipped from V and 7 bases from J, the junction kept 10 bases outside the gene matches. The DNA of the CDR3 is TGCAGCGCAGTGTCTAGCGGGAGTTGGAATGAGCAGTTCTTC. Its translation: CSAVSSGSWNEQFF.

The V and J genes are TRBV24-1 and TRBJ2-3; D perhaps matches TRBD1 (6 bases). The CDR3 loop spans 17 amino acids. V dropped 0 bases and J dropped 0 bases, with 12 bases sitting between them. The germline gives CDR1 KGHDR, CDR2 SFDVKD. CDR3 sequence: CATSDLQGGPSTDTQYF. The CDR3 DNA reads TGTGCCACCAGTGATTTGCAAGGGGGACCTAGCACAGATACGCAGTATTTT.

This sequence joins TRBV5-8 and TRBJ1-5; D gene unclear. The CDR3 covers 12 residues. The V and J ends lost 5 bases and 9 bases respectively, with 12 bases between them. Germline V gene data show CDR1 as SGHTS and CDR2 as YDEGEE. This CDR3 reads CASSSQVGPQHF. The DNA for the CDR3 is TGTGCCAGCAGTTCCCAGGTCGGGCCCCAGCATTTT.

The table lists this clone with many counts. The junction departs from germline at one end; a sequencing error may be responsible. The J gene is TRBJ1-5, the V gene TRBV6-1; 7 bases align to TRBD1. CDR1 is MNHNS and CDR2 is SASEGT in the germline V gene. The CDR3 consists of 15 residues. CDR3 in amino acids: CASIERGRGNQPQHF. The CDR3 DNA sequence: TGTGCCAGCATTGAAAGGGGGCGAGGCAATCAGCCCCAGCATTTT.

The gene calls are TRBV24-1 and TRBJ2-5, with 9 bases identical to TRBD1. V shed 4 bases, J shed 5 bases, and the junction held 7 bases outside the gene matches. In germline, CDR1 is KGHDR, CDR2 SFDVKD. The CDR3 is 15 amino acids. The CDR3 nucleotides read TGTGCCACCAGTGAGGCACAGGGGGCGAGTGAGACCCAGTACTTC. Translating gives CATSEAQGASETQYF.

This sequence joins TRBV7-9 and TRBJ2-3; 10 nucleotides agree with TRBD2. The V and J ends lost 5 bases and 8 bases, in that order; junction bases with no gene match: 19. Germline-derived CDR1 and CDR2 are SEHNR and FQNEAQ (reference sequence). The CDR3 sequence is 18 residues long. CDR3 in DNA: TGTGCCAGCAGCCAAGGGGCTAGCGGGGGCCGACCCACCGGTACGCAGTATTTT. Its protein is CASSQGASGGRPTGTQYF.

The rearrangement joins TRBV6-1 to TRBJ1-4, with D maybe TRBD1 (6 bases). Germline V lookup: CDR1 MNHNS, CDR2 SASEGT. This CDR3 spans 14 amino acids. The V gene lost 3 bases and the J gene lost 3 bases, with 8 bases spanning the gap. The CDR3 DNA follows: TGTGCCAGCAGTGAGGGGGCGGCTAATGAAAAACTGTTTTTT. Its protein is CASSEGAANEKLFF.